The 15 T cell receptor beta chains reported below all come from one sample, sequenced in a study of blood T cell repertoires in COVID-19. Data came from immunoSEQ multiplex PCR; TCRdb stores just in-frame clones and leaves some out. The sample has 150,000 to 200,000 clones; around 83% are singletons. The material sequenced was peripheral blood. These receptors all stem from a man between 18 and 35 years old with acute or convalescent COVID-19.

V is TRBV7-7 and J is TRBJ2-5; TRBD1 agrees at 7 bases. This CDR3 has 15 residues. Germline CDR1 SSHAT, CDR2 FNYEAQ (reference sequence). After removal of 1 base from V and 4 bases from J, the junction contained 6 bases not matched to a gene. The CDR3 reads CASSLVEGAAETQYF. CDR3 sequence (DNA): TGTGCCAGCAGCTTAGTTGAGGGGGCAGCAGAGACCCAGTACTTC.

J is TRBJ1-5 and V is TRBV2; 9 bases are a match to TRBD1. V trimming: 5 bases; J trimming: 3 bases; junction bases outside the gene matches: 11. This CDR3 is built from 17 residues. Germline CDR1 SNHLY, CDR2 FYNNEI. This CDR3 reads CASSRGTGSQNNQPQHF. Here the CDR3 DNA reads TGTGCCAGCAGTCGAGGGACAGGGAGCCAAAACAATCAGCCCCAGCATTTT.

This rearrangement joins TRBV4-1 to TRBJ1-2; 7 nucleotides align to TRBD1. The CDR3 consists of 16 residues. The V gene's germline CDR1 is MGHRA and CDR2 YSYEKL. J lost 0 bases, V lost 1 base, and 5 bases had no gene match. CDR3 sequence (DNA): TGCGCCAGCAGCCAAGTGGGACAGAGAGCTAACTATGGCTACACCTTC. It encodes CASSQVGQRANYGYTF.

The rearrangement uses TRBV19 and TRBJ1-2; TRBD1 matches 8 bases. CDR1 and CDR2 (germline): LNHDA, SQIVND (reference sequence). V was clipped by 5 bases and J by 7 bases; unmatched bases: 6. This CDR3 comprises 13 residues. CDR3 DNA sequence: TGTGCCAGTAGTTTAAACAGGGGGGCTGGCTACACCTTC. It yields the protein CASSLNRGAGYTF. Looking up the rest from reference TRBV19 and TRBJ1-2 gives the full variable domain: DGGITQSPKYLFRKEGQNVTLSCEQNLNHDAMYWYRQDPGQGLRLIYYSQIVNDFQKGDIAEGYSVSREKKESFPLTVTSAQKNPTAFYLCASSLNRGAGYTFGSGTRLTVV.

The chain links TRBV5-6 to TRBJ2-7; the match to TRBD1 covers 9 bases. The CDR3 consists of 18 residues. With V trimmed by 0 bases and J by 3 bases, 13 bases remained unmatched. The germline CDR1 and CDR2 sequences are SGHDT and YYEEEE. The CDR3 is CASSLEIMGQGVYYEQYV. CDR3 DNA sequence: TGTGCCAGCAGCTTGGAGATTATGGGACAGGGAGTTTACTACGAGCAGTACGTC.

The chain joins TRBV7-9 to TRBJ2-3, with D uncertain. Looked up from germline, CDR1 is SEHNR and CDR2 is FQNEAQ (reference sequence). Between the trimmed V and J ends, which lost 2 bases and 1 base, there was a span of 4 bases. The CDR3 contains 13 residues. CDR3 loop: CASSLLGTDTQYF. The DNA for the CDR3 is TGTGCCAGCAGCTTATTAGGCACAGATACGCAGTATTTT.

The rearrangement joins TRBV29-1 to TRBJ1-2; no reliable D call. CDR3 length equals 15 residues. The V and J ends lost 5 bases and 6 bases respectively, with 22 bases between them. Germline CDR1 SQVTM, CDR2 ANQGSEA. The CDR3 sequence: CSVTLPSGLKNGYTF. The DNA of the CDR3 is TGCAGCGTTACCCTACCATCGGGTCTGAAGAATGGCTACACCTTC.

The CDR3 DNA reads as TGTGCCATCAGTGGTAGCGGGGGAGGTATGGAGACCCAGTACTTC. As protein: CAISGSGGGMETQYF. The chain carries TRBV10-3 and TRBJ2-5; 9 nucleotides match TRBD2. Germline CDR1 and CDR2: ENHRY and SYGVKD. The CDR3 runs to 15 residues. Trimming took 4 bases from V and 5 from J; bases not matched to a gene: 8.

The V call is TRBV5-4, the J call TRBJ1-2; tentative D call: TRBD1 (6 bases). The germline V gene has CDR1 SGHNT and CDR2 YYREEE (reference sequence). The CDR3 consists of 12 residues. V lost 3 bases and J 8 bases, leaving 11 bases between the germline ends. CDR3 residues: CASSYRARGYTF. DNA of the CDR3: TGTGCCAGCAGCTACAGGGCTCGGGGCTACACCTTC.

The chain joins TRBV25-1 to TRBJ2-1, with unresolved D. Germline assignment: CDR1 MGHDK and CDR2 SYGVNS. CDR3 length equals 11 residues. The V and J ends lost 3 bases and 7 bases respectively, with 4 bases between them. CDR3 amino acids: CASSDRNEQFF. In DNA, the CDR3 is TGTGCCAGCAGTGATAGAAATGAGCAGTTCTTC.

The chain recombines TRBV19 with TRBJ2-2; TRBD2 matches at 15 bases. J gave up 1 base and V 4 bases, and 7 bases lay outside the gene matches. The germline V gene has CDR1 LNHDA and CDR2 SQIVND (reference sequence). The CDR3 is 19 amino acids. Here the CDR3 DNA reads TGTGCCAGTAGTAAATGGACTAGCGGGGGGGCCGAGAACACCGGGGAGCTGTTTTTT. Protein product: CASSKWTSGGAENTGELFF.

The chain recombines TRBV3-1 (or the pseudogene TRBV3-2) with TRBJ1-1; TRBD1 matches at 8 bases. In germline, CDR1 is LGHDT, CDR2 YNNKEL (reference sequence). The trim removed 5 bases at V and 5 bases at J, leaving 7 bases unmatched. This CDR3 has 14 residues. CDR3 in DNA: TGTGCCAGCAGCGGACAGGGAAGAAAGACTGAAGCTTTCTTT. It codes for CASSGQGRKTEAFF.

This chain's CDR3 is CASSHSATQETQYF. For the CDR3, the DNA is TGTGCCAGCAGCCATAGCGCGACTCAAGAGACCCAGTACTTC. This rearrangement joins TRBV7-7 to TRBJ2-5, with a tentative D call TRBD2 (5 bases). The germline V gene encodes CDR1 SSHAT and CDR2 FNYEAQ (reference sequence). This CDR3 is built from 14 residues. Trimming removed 5 bases at V and 2 bases at J, with 12 bases between.

The V and J genes are TRBV7-8 and TRBJ1-2; 10 bases match TRBD1. Looked up from germline, CDR1 is SGHVS and CDR2 is FQNEAQ. With V trimmed by 5 bases and J by 0 bases, 9 bases remained unmatched. The CDR3 covers 17 residues. CDR3 sequence: CASSKKSGTGANYGYTF. In DNA form, the CDR3 reads TGTGCCAGCAGCAAAAAATCCGGGACAGGGGCTAACTATGGCTACACCTTC.

This clone is a singleton in its sample. For the CDR3, the DNA is TGTGCCAGCAGTTCGACCCGCTCGGCCCGGGGGGATGAGCAGTTCTTC. Residues: CASSSTRSARGDEQFF. V and J are TRBV28 and TRBJ2-1; 7 nucleotides align to TRBD2. The V gene end was trimmed by 4 bases and the J gene end by 8 bases; junction bases not matched to a gene: 14. This CDR3 contains 16 residues. Germline V gives CDR1 MDHEN, CDR2 SYDVKM.